There are a few counts of the clone carrying this T cell receptor beta chain. What it recognizes is unknown. In TCRdb, the 5' RACE reads were re-called with MiXCR into one record per CDR3 protein. The data show 100,000 to 150,000 distinct CDR3 sequences, about 6% seen once. The sample is drawn from a study of T-cell memory formation after mild COVID-19. Broader study findings: The study detected some responding clones in pre-infection memory, suggesting cross-reactive memory joined.

The germline CDR1 and CDR2 sequences are SGHTA and FQGTGA. Trimming at V came to 5 bases and at J to 2 bases, leaving 8 bases not matched to a gene. This CDR3 region has 18 residues. This chain joins TRBV7-3 and TRBJ2-2; 13 bases are a match to TRBD2. The sequencing input was PBMCs or a T cell subset sorted from them (not recorded which). This TCR was recovered from an adult woman who had mild COVID-19 (a few samples of this study predate the infection). Cell type and time point are not known. The chain's CDR3 is CASSPRTSGGANTGELFF. CDR3 coding DNA: TGTGCCAGCAGCCCCAGGACTAGCGGGGGCGCTAACACCGGGGAGCTGTTTTTT. Combining the CDR3 with reference TRBV7-3 and TRBJ2-2 gives the whole variable domain GAGVSQTPSNKVTEKGKYVELRCDPISGHTALYWYRQSLGQGPEFLIYFQGTGAADDSGLPNDRFFAVRPEGSVSTLKIQRTERGDSAVYLCASSPRTSGGANTGELFFGEGSRLTVL.